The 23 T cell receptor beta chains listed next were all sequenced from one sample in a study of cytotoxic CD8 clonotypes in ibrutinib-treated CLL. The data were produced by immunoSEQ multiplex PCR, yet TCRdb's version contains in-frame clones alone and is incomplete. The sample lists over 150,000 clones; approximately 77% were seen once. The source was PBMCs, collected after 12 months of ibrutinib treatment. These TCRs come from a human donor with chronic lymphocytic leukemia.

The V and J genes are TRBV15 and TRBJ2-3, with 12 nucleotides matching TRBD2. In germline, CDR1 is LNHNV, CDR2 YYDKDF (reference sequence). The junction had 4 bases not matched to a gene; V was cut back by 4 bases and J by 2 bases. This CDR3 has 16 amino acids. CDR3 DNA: TGTGCCACCAGCATTTGGACTAGCGGGACCACAGATACGCAGTATTTT. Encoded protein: CATSIWTSGTTDTQYF. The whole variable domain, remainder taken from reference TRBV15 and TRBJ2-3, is DAMVIQNPRYQVTQFGKPVTLSCSQTLNHNVMYWYQQKSSQAPKLLFHYYDKDFNNEADTPDNFQSRRPNTSFCFLDIRSPGLGDTAMYLCATSIWTSGTTDTQYFGPGTRLTVL.

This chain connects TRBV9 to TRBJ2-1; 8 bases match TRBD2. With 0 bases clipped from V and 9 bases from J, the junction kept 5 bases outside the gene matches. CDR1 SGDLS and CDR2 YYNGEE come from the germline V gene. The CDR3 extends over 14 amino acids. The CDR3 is CASSVASGRGEQFF. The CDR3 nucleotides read TGTGCCAGCAGCGTAGCCAGCGGGAGAGGTGAGCAGTTCTTC.

As DNA, the CDR3 is TGCAGCGTTGGGGCAGGGGGGAAGCAAGAGACCCAGTACTTC. Translating it yields CSVGAGGKQETQYF. The V call is TRBV29-1, the J call TRBJ2-5, with D perhaps TRBD1 (7 bases). This CDR3 contains 14 residues. Germline V gene lookup returns CDR1 SQVTM and CDR2 ANQGSEA. V lost 4 bases to trimming and J lost 2 bases, with 14 bases between them.

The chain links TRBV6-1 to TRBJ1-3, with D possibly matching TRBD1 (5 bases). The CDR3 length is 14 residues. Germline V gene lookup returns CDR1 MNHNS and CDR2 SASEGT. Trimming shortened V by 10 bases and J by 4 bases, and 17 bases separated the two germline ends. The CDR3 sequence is CATTPGTRGNTIYF. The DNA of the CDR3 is TGTGCCACCACCCCCGGGACTCGGGGAAACACCATATATTTT.

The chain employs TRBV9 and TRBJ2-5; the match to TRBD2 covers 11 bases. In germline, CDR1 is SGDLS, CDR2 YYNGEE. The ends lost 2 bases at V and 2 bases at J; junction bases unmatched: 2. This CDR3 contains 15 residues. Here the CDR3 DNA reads TGTGCCAGCAGCGTCGGGACTAGCGGACAAGAGACCCAGTACTTC. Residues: CASSVGTSGQETQYF.

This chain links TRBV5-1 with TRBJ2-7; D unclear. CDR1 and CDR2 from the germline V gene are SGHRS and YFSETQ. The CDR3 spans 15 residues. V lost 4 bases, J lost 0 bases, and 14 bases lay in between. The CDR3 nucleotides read TGCGCCAGCAGCCCTAATGTGGGTCTCTCCTACGAGCAGTACTTC. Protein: CASSPNVGLSYEQYF.

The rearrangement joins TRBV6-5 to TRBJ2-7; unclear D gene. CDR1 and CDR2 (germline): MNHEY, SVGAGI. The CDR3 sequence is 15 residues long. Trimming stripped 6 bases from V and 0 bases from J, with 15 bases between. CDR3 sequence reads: CASSDGSRSSYEQYF. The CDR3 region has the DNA TGTGCCAGCAGCGATGGCAGCAGGAGCTCCTACGAGCAGTACTTC.

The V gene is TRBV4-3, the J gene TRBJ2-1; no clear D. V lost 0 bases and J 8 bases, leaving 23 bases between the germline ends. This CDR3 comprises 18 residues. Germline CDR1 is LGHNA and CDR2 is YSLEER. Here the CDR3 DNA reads TGCGCCAGCAGCCAAGATAAGGAGTTCTTCGGTAGTTTAGATGAGCAGTTCTTC. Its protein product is CASSQDKEFFGSLDEQFF.

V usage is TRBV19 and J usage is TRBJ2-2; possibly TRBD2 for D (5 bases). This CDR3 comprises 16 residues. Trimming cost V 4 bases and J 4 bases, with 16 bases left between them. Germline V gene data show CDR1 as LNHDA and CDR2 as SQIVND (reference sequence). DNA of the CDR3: TGTGCCAGTAGTACCGGAGGTCTCGTTGGCACCGGGGAGCTGTTTTTT. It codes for CASSTGGLVGTGELFF.

The CDR3 sequence: CASSLISGSPPYEQYF. CDR3 in DNA: TGCGCCAGCAGCCTAATTAGCGGGAGTCCCCCCTACGAGCAGTACTTC. The rearrangement links TRBV4-1 to TRBJ2-7; 9 bases line up with TRBD2. The germline CDR1 and CDR2 sequences are MGHRA and YSYEKL. V was clipped by 4 bases and J by 2 bases; unmatched bases: 9. CDR3 length: 16 amino acids.

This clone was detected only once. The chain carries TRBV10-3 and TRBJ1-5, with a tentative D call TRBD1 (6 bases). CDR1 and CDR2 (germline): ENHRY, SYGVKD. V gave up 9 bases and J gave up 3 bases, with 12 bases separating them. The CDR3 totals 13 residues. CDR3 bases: TGTGCCATGCAGGGACAATCCAATCAGCCCCAGCATTTT. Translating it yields CAMQGQSNQPQHF.

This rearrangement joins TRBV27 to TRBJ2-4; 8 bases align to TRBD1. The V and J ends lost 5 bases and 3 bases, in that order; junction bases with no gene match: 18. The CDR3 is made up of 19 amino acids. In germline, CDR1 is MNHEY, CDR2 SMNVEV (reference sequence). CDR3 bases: TGTGCCAGCAGTCCCCAGACATTCCTTTCAGACAGGGGCAAAAACATTCAGTACTTC. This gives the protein CASSPQTFLSDRGKNIQYF.

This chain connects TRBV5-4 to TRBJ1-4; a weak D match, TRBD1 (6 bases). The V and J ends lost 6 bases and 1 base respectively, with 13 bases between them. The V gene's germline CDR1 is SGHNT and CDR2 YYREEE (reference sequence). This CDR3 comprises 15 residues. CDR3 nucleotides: TGTGCCAGCACCCGGGGGCAGGGAACTAATGAAAAACTGTTTTTT. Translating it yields CASTRGQGTNEKLFF.

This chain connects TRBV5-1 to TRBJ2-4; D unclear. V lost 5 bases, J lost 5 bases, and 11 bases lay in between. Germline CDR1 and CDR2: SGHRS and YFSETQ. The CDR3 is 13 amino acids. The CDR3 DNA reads TGCGCCAGCAGTTCCGTCGGTGAAAACATTCAGTACTTC. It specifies CASSSVGENIQYF.

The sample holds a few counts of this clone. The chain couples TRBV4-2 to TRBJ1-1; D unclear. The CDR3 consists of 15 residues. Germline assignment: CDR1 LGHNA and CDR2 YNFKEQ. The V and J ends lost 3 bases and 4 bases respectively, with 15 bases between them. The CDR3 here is CASSQPGVSGTEAFF. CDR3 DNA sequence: TGTGCCAGCAGCCAGCCCGGCGTTTCGGGCACTGAAGCTTTCTTT.

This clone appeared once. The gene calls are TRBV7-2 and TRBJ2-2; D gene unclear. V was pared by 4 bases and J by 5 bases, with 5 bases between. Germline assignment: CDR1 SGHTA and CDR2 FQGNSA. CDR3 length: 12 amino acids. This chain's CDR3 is CASSYYTGELFF. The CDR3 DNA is TGTGCCAGCAGCTACTATACCGGGGAGCTGTTTTTT.

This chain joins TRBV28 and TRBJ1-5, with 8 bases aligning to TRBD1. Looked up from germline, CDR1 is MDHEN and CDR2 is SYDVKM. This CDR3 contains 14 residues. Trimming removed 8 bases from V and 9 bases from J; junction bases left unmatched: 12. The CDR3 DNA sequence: TGTGCCAGCTTCGACAGGGGCCCCTTCTCGCCCCAGCATTTT. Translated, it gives CASFDRGPFSPQHF.

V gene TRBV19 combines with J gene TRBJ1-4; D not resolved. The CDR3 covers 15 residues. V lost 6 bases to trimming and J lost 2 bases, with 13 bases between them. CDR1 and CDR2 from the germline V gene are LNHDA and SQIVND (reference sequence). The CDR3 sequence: CASSLPALTNEKLFF. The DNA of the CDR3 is TGTGCCAGTAGCCTACCGGCTTTGACTAATGAAAAACTGTTTTTT. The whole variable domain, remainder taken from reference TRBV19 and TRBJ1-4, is DGGITQSPKYLFRKEGQNVTLSCEQNLNHDAMYWYRQDPGQGLRLIYYSQIVNDFQKGDIAEGYSVSREKKESFPLTVTSAQKNPTAFYLCASSLPALTNEKLFFGSGTQLSVL.

The chain's CDR3 is CASSTPVRVTEAFF. The CDR3 bases are TGTGCCAGCAGTACCCCGGTCAGGGTCACTGAAGCTTTCTTT. The rearrangement links TRBV28 to TRBJ1-1, with D tentatively TRBD1 (5 bases). The CDR3 runs 14 residues. CDR1 MDHEN and CDR2 SYDVKM come from the germline V gene. V lost 5 bases and J lost 4, with 14 bases in between.

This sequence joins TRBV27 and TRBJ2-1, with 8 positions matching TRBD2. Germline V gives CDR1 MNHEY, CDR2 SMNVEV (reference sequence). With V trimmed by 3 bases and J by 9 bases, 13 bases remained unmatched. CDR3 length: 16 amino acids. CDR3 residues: CASSFSSTSVGGEQFF. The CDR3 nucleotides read TGTGCCAGCAGTTTTTCTTCGACTAGCGTTGGGGGTGAGCAGTTCTTC.

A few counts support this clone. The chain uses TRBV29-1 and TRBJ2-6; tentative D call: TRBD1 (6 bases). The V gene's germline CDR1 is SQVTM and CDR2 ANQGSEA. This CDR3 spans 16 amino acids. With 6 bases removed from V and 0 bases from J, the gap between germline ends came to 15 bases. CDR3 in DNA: TGCAGCGTCTCTCAGGGGCTGAACTCTGGGGCCAACGTCCTGACTTTC. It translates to CSVSQGLNSGANVLTF. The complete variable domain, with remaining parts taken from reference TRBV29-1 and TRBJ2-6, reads SAVISQKPSRDICQRGTSLTIQCQVDSQVTMMFWYRQQPGQSLTLIATANQGSEATYESGFVIDKFPISRPNLTFSTLTVSNMSPEDSSIYLCSVSQGLNSGANVLTFGAGSRLTVL.

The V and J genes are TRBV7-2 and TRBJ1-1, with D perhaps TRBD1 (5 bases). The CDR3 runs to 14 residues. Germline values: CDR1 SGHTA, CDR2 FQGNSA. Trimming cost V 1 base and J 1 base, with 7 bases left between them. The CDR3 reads CASSLDRRNTEAFF. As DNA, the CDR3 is TGTGCCAGCAGCTTAGACAGGAGGAACACTGAAGCTTTCTTT.

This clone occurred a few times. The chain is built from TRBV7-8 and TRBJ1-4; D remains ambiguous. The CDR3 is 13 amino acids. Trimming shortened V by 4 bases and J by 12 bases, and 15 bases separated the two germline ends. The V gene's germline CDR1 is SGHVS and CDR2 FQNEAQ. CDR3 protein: CASSSPSEVELFF. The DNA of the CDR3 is TGTGCCAGCAGCTCTCCGAGCGAAGTAGAACTGTTTTTT. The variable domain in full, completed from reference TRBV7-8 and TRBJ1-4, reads GAGVSQSPRYKVAKRGQDVALRCDPISGHVSLFWYQQALGQGPEFLTYFQNEAQLDKSGLPSDRFFAERPEGSVSTLKIQRTQQEDSAVYLCASSSPSEVELFFGSGTQLSVL.